This T cell receptor beta chain was sequenced during a study of Ad26.COV2.S vaccination and SARS-CoV-2 variants. Overall study: Enrollment placed the donor in the COV1001 Ad26.COV2.S trial arm. Ad26.COV2.S was injected intramuscularly once or twice, 56 days apart. Study results and limitations: Vaccine and placebo groups showed comparable non-spike TCR breadth.

Only in-frame clones appear in the TCRdb table, and some are missing; sequencing was by immunoSEQ multiplex PCR. The profile covers roughly 320,000 clones, with around 87% appearing a single time and approximately 3.6% taken by the ten largest. The treatment was: roughly 18 received Ad26.COV2.S at low or high dose, single or two shots; about 5 received placebo; per-sample allocation not given. Specimens were obtained on day 63 following the first vaccine or placebo injection. Comment on this clone: Antigen: not known.

Germline V gene data show CDR1 as SGHTA and CDR2 as FQGTGA. The junction had 9 bases not matched to a gene; V was cut back by 1 base and J by 2 bases. The CDR3 is 17 amino acids. This clonotype was sampled from a person aged 18-65 years who received the Ad26.COV2.S COVID-19 vaccine or a placebo. The material sequenced was peripheral blood, taken in a trial of Ad26.COV2.S vaccine versus placebo. The V gene is TRBV7-3, the J gene TRBJ2-3, with 7 bases aligning to TRBD2. DNA for the CDR3: TGTGCCAGCAGCTTAATGGGTCTAGCGGTTTTCACAGATACGCAGTATTTT. Translation gives CASSLMGLAVFTDTQYF.